The rows below give T cell receptor beta chains drawn from one sample of a study of ipilimumab plus nivolumab after autologous stem cell transplantation. The method was immunoSEQ multiplex PCR; TCRdb's version includes in-frame clones alone and lacks a portion of them. The data hold more than 12,000 clones, with approximately 75% observed a single time. This specimen consisted of PBMCs, obtained in a trial of ipilimumab plus nivolumab as post-transplant consolidation. The receptor set was obtained from a male donor with primary mediastinal lymphoma. Each CDR3 is given with its conserved first and last residue. A D gene is named only where the DNA matches it firmly. Clone sizes are given selectively: once, few, many, or a class where the clone is expanded.

clone_size: NA; j_call: TRBJ1-2; d_call: TRBD1; v_call: TRBV5-1; cdr3_nt: TGCGCCAGCAGCTGGGGCCAACAGGGACAGGGAAGGGGCTACACCTTC; cdr3_aa: CASSWGQQGQGRGYTF
clone_size: NA; j_call: TRBJ2-2; d_call: NA; v_call: TRBV7-8; cdr3_nt: TGTGCCAGCAGCGTACAGAGCGTCGGAGTCGCGAACACCGGGGAGCTGTTTTTT; cdr3_aa: CASSVQSVGVANTGELFF
clone_size: NA; j_call: TRBJ1-5; d_call: TRBD1; v_call: TRBV6-5; cdr3_nt: TGTGCCAGCAGTAGACGACAGGGCGGCAATCAGCCCCAGCATTTT; cdr3_aa: CASSRRQGGNQPQHF
clone_size: NA; j_call: TRBJ2-3; d_call: TRBD2; v_call: TRBV5-1; cdr3_nt: TGCGCCAGCAGCCCGTCCAGAGCGGGACCTGCGAATACGCAGTATTTT; cdr3_aa: CASSPSRAGPANTQYF
clone_size: NA; j_call: TRBJ1-2; d_call: NA; v_call: TRBV6-1; cdr3_nt: TGTGCCAGCGGCGATTTGGGGGGTGCCTATGGCTACACCTTC; cdr3_aa: CASGDLGGAYGYTF
clone_size: NA; j_call: TRBJ2-5; d_call: NA; v_call: TRBV7-9; cdr3_nt: TGTGCCAGCAGCCATGGACACTCGGGGGAGACCCAGTACTTC; cdr3_aa: CASSHGHSGETQYF
clone_size: NA; j_call: TRBJ2-7; d_call: NA; v_call: TRBV11-2; cdr3_nt: TGTGCCAGCAGCTCGCTAGCGTTGGGCGAGCAGTACTTC; cdr3_aa: CASSSLALGEQYF
clone_size: NA; j_call: TRBJ1-2; d_call: NA; v_call: TRBV7-9; cdr3_nt: TGTGCCAGCAGCTTGTTCCCCGGAGGTGGCGGCTACACCTTC; cdr3_aa: CASSLFPGGGGYTF
clone_size: once; j_call: TRBJ2-7; d_call: TRBD1; v_call: TRBV7-3; cdr3_nt: TGTGCCAGCAGCTTTACCGGGACAGATTCCTACGAGCAGTACTTC; cdr3_aa: CASSFTGTDSYEQYF
clone_size: NA; j_call: TRBJ2-1; d_call: TRBD2; v_call: TRBV30; cdr3_nt: TGTGCCTGGAGTGTAATGCGGATAGGGACTAGCGGGGAATCAAGCTCCTACAATGAGCAGTTCTTC; cdr3_aa: CAWSVMRIGTSGESSSYNEQFF
clone_size: NA; j_call: TRBJ1-5; d_call: NA; v_call: TRBV27; cdr3_nt: TGTGCCAGCGGCAATCAGCCCCAGCATTTT; cdr3_aa: CASGNQPQHF
clone_size: few; j_call: TRBJ2-7; d_call: NA; v_call: TRBV6-1; cdr3_nt: TGTGCCAGCAGTGAGGCCAGGCCCTACGAGCAGTACTTC; cdr3_aa: CASSEARPYEQYF
clone_size: NA; j_call: TRBJ2-5; d_call: TRBD1; v_call: TRBV7-9; cdr3_nt: TGTGCCAGCAGTTCCCAGGGGGCAGGGGAGACCCAGTACTTC; cdr3_aa: CASSSQGAGETQYF
clone_size: NA; j_call: TRBJ2-7; d_call: TRBD2; v_call: TRBV6-5; cdr3_nt: TGTGCCAGCAGGAAAGCGGGAGGGCCTGGTTACGAGCAGTACTTC; cdr3_aa: CASRKAGGPGYEQYF
clone_size: NA; j_call: TRBJ1-4; d_call: NA; v_call: TRBV7-9; cdr3_nt: TGTGCCAGCAGCTTAGGGGGCATGTGGGAAAAACTGTTTTTT; cdr3_aa: CASSLGGMWEKLFF
clone_size: few; j_call: TRBJ1-4; d_call: NA; v_call: TRBV4-1; cdr3_nt: TGCGCCAGCAGCTACCAGGGCCTTCAGTTTTTT; cdr3_aa: CASSYQGLQFF
clone_size: NA; j_call: TRBJ2-5; d_call: TRBD1; v_call: TRBV5-1; cdr3_nt: TGCGCCAGCAGCTTCGGACAGGGGGCGGAGACCCAGTACTTC; cdr3_aa: CASSFGQGAETQYF
clone_size: medium-sized; j_call: TRBJ2-5; d_call: TRBD2; v_call: TRBV29-1; cdr3_nt: TGCAGCGTTAGCGGGAAAGAGACCCAGTACTTC; cdr3_aa: CSVSGKETQYF
clone_size: NA; j_call: TRBJ1-5; d_call: TRBD1; v_call: TRBV5-1; cdr3_nt: TGCGCCAGCAGCTCGACAGGGGCCCAGCCCCAGCATTTT; cdr3_aa: CASSSTGAQPQHF
clone_size: NA; j_call: TRBJ2-3; d_call: TRBD2; v_call: TRBV28; cdr3_nt: TGTGCCAGCAGTCCCGGAACTAGCGGGAGGGCAGATACGCAGTATTTT; cdr3_aa: CASSPGTSGRADTQYF
clone_size: NA; j_call: TRBJ2-3; d_call: NA; v_call: TRBV7-7; cdr3_nt: TGTGCTAGCAGCCGACAGGAAAGATCAGATACGCAGTATTTT; cdr3_aa: CASSRQERSDTQYF
clone_size: NA; j_call: TRBJ1-1; d_call: NA; v_call: TRBV15; cdr3_nt: TGTGCCACCAGCAGAGAGCGAGGGTATGGCACTGAAGCTTTCTTT; cdr3_aa: CATSRERGYGTEAFF
clone_size: NA; j_call: TRBJ1-1; d_call: NA; v_call: TRBV12-5; cdr3_nt: TGTGCTAGTGGCCCGCCCGGAGGGATGAACACTGAAGCTTTCTTT; cdr3_aa: CASGPPGGMNTEAFF
clone_size: NA; j_call: TRBJ2-3; d_call: TRBD2; v_call: TRBV7-2; cdr3_nt: TGTGCCAGCAGCTTCAGCGGGGGGTACACAGATACGCAGTATTTT; cdr3_aa: CASSFSGGYTDTQYF
clone_size: once; j_call: TRBJ2-3; d_call: NA; v_call: TRBV5-1; cdr3_nt: TGCGCCAGCAGCCTTGATGACGGCAAAACAGATACGCAGTATTTT; cdr3_aa: CASSLDDGKTDTQYF
clone_size: NA; j_call: TRBJ1-5; d_call: NA; v_call: TRBV28; cdr3_nt: TGTGCCAGCAGCCTATATAGGGCGGGACAGCCCCAGCATTTT; cdr3_aa: CASSLYRAGQPQHF
clone_size: NA; j_call: TRBJ1-5; d_call: TRBD1; v_call: TRBV27; cdr3_nt: TGTGCCAGCAGTTCACTGGGACAGGCCGGTAGTCAGCCCCAGCATTTT; cdr3_aa: CASSSLGQAGSQPQHF
clone_size: NA; j_call: TRBJ2-3; d_call: TRBD2; v_call: TRBV5-8; cdr3_nt: TGTGCCAGCAGCTTGGGACTAGCGGGCTCCACAGATACGCAGTATTTT; cdr3_aa: CASSLGLAGSTDTQYF
clone_size: NA; j_call: TRBJ1-1; d_call: NA; v_call: TRBV9; cdr3_nt: TGTGCCAGCAGCCCAACCGGGACCGCAAACACTGAAGCTTTCTTT; cdr3_aa: CASSPTGTANTEAFF
clone_size: NA; j_call: TRBJ1-1; d_call: NA; v_call: TRBV14; cdr3_nt: TGTGCCAGCAGAATGGACAGTAACACTGAAGCTTTCTTT; cdr3_aa: CASRMDSNTEAFF
clone_size: NA; j_call: TRBJ1-2; d_call: TRBD1; v_call: TRBV5-6; cdr3_nt: TGTGCCAGCAGCGGGACAGGGGGCGCGGGGACCTTC; cdr3_aa: CASSGTGGAGTF
clone_size: few; j_call: TRBJ2-1; d_call: TRBD1; v_call: TRBV29-1; cdr3_nt: TGCAGCGTCGACCCCCTAATCAACCGACAGGGTGGGCAGTTCTTC; cdr3_aa: CSVDPLINRQGGQFF
clone_size: NA; j_call: TRBJ1-1; d_call: NA; v_call: TRBV6-6; cdr3_nt: TGCACAAGCCTTGGGAGGACTGAAGCTTTCTTT; cdr3_aa: CTSLGRTEAFF
clone_size: NA; j_call: TRBJ2-3; d_call: TRBD2; v_call: TRBV30; cdr3_nt: TGTGCCTGGACTCCTAGCGGGGGCCCCAAGCAGTATTTT; cdr3_aa: CAWTPSGGPKQYF
clone_size: few; j_call: TRBJ1-2; d_call: NA; v_call: TRBV5-6; cdr3_nt: TGTGCCAGCAGCTTGACAGCCTCCCTCGGGGGCTACACCTTC; cdr3_aa: CASSLTASLGGYTF
clone_size: once; j_call: TRBJ2-1; d_call: TRBD2; v_call: TRBV5-4; cdr3_nt: TGTGCCGGAAGAACCGGGAGGAATGAGCAGTTCTTC; cdr3_aa: CAGRTGRNEQFF
clone_size: NA; j_call: TRBJ1-1; d_call: NA; v_call: TRBV7-8; cdr3_nt: TGTGCCAGCAGCTTCGACAGGCTCAACACTGAAGCTTTCTTT; cdr3_aa: CASSFDRLNTEAFF
clone_size: NA; j_call: TRBJ1-3; d_call: NA; v_call: TRBV15; cdr3_nt: TGTGCCACCAGCAGAGATTACAGGGTTGACACCATATATTTT; cdr3_aa: CATSRDYRVDTIYF
clone_size: NA; j_call: TRBJ1-6; d_call: NA; v_call: TRBV6-1; cdr3_nt: TGTGCCAGCGGACAGAGCTCCTATAATTCACCCCTCCACTTT; cdr3_aa: CASGQSSYNSPLHF
clone_size: NA; j_call: TRBJ1-1; d_call: NA; v_call: TRBV7-3; cdr3_nt: TGTGCCAGCAGCTTAGCTTTGAGAACGGTGAACACTGAAGCTTTCTTT; cdr3_aa: CASSLALRTVNTEAFF
clone_size: NA; j_call: TRBJ1-2; d_call: TRBD1; v_call: TRBV28; cdr3_nt: TGTGCCAGCAGTCCAGGACAGGGAATGGGCTATGGCTACACCTTC; cdr3_aa: CASSPGQGMGYGYTF
clone_size: NA; j_call: TRBJ2-3; d_call: TRBD2; v_call: TRBV28; cdr3_nt: TGTGCCAGCGGGCCATTAGCGGGAGGAGATACGCAGTATTTT; cdr3_aa: CASGPLAGGDTQYF
clone_size: NA; j_call: TRBJ2-1; d_call: TRBD2; v_call: TRBV7-3; cdr3_nt: TGTGCCAGCAGCTCGGGACTAGCGGGCGGTAAGCAGTTCTTC; cdr3_aa: CASSSGLAGGKQFF
clone_size: once; j_call: TRBJ2-7; d_call: TRBD2; v_call: TRBV10-3; cdr3_nt: TGTGCCACCCGGACTAGCGCCTACGAGCAGTACTTC; cdr3_aa: CATRTSAYEQYF
clone_size: NA; j_call: TRBJ2-5; d_call: TRBD1; v_call: TRBV5-1; cdr3_nt: TGCGCCAGCAGCCGGGACAGGGGGCAAGAGACCCAGTACTTC; cdr3_aa: CASSRDRGQETQYF
clone_size: large; j_call: TRBJ2-5; d_call: NA; v_call: TRBV7-9; cdr3_nt: TGTGCCAGCAGGACGATGGGACTTCAAGAGACCCAGTACTTC; cdr3_aa: CASRTMGLQETQYF
clone_size: NA; j_call: TRBJ2-1; d_call: NA; v_call: TRBV4-1; cdr3_nt: TGCGCCAGCAGCCAGACAGATAGCCTCTACAATGAGCAGTTCTTC; cdr3_aa: CASSQTDSLYNEQFF
clone_size: NA; j_call: TRBJ1-2; d_call: NA; v_call: TRBV11-2; cdr3_nt: TGTGCCAGCAGCTTAGCTCCGGTCTATGGCTACACCTTC; cdr3_aa: CASSLAPVYGYTF
clone_size: NA; j_call: TRBJ2-1; d_call: NA; v_call: TRBV6-5; cdr3_nt: TGTGCCAGCAGTATCGTAGCGGCCCTCTACAATGAGCAGTTCTTC; cdr3_aa: CASSIVAALYNEQFF
clone_size: NA; j_call: TRBJ1-1; d_call: NA; v_call: TRBV18; cdr3_nt: TGTGCCAGCTCACCAGCCTTAGGCAGGGACACTGAAGCTTTCTTT; cdr3_aa: CASSPALGRDTEAFF
clone_size: NA; j_call: TRBJ2-7; d_call: TRBD1; v_call: TRBV7-8; cdr3_nt: TGTGCCAGCAGCTTCGGGGCAGGGGGAAACTACGAGCAGTACTTC; cdr3_aa: CASSFGAGGNYEQYF
clone_size: NA; j_call: TRBJ1-5; d_call: NA; v_call: TRBV2; cdr3_nt: TGTGCCAGCAGGGACGGGGCGAGCAATCAGCCCCAGCATTTT; cdr3_aa: CASRDGASNQPQHF
clone_size: NA; j_call: TRBJ1-6; d_call: NA; v_call: TRBV25-1; cdr3_nt: TGTGCCAGCAGCTTTCAGGGGTATGCTTCACCCCTCCACTTT; cdr3_aa: CASSFQGYASPLHF
clone_size: NA; j_call: TRBJ2-5; d_call: NA; v_call: TRBV7-9; cdr3_nt: TGTGCCAGCAGCGTGTCCGAAGAGACCCAGTACTTC; cdr3_aa: CASSVSEETQYF
clone_size: once; j_call: TRBJ2-7; d_call: NA; v_call: TRBV4-2; cdr3_nt: TGTGCCAGCAGCCAAGATAGGCAAGCGGCCTACGAGCAGTACTTC; cdr3_aa: CASSQDRQAAYEQYF
clone_size: few; j_call: TRBJ1-2; d_call: NA; v_call: TRBV28; cdr3_nt: TGTGCCGCTCAACAGGCAGGGTATGGCTACACCTTC; cdr3_aa: CAAQQAGYGYTF
clone_size: NA; j_call: TRBJ2-5; d_call: TRBD1; v_call: TRBV25-1; cdr3_nt: TGTGCCAGCAGTGAATTTGGTGCAGGGGGCAGAGAGACCCAGTACTTC; cdr3_aa: CASSEFGAGGRETQYF
clone_size: NA; j_call: TRBJ1-2; d_call: TRBD1; v_call: TRBV5-4; cdr3_nt: TGTGCCAGCAGCTTAAACCCCGGACAGGGCTATGGCTACACCTTC; cdr3_aa: CASSLNPGQGYGYTF
clone_size: NA; j_call: TRBJ2-5; d_call: TRBD1; v_call: TRBV5-8; cdr3_nt: TGTGCCAGCAGCTCCAGGACAGGGGGCGTTGAGACCCAGTACTTC; cdr3_aa: CASSSRTGGVETQYF